Listed below are T cell receptor beta chains from one sample, sequenced in a study of graft-versus-host responses after intestinal transplantation. Profiling relied on immunoSEQ multiplex PCR, and the TCRdb table lists in-frame clones only, not all of them. The sample holds 45,000 to 60,000 clones; 85% to 95% are singletons and the top ten take 0.2% to 0.25%. Their specific antigens are unknown. The source material was unstimulated CD8+ T cells sorted from spleen or lymph node cells, sampled before transplant. The receptors were sampled from a human donor who was the organ donor for an intestinal transplant. The CDR3 runs from the conserved cysteine through the conserved F or W. The order of the fields is J gene, D gene, V gene, CDR3 length, clone size, CDR3 DNA, CDR3 protein. The D gene is left open where the match is weak. Size values are once, few and many counts, or a class for expanded clones, and some rows have none.

J gene: TRBJ1-2; D gene: -; V gene: TRBV5-5; CDR3 length: 17; clone size: -; CDR3 DNA: TGTGCCAGCAGCTTAACACCCGGACAGATAGCTAACTATGGCTACACCTTC; CDR3 protein: CASSLTPGQIANYGYTF
J gene: TRBJ1-6; D gene: TRBD1; V gene: TRBV5-1; CDR3 length: 15; clone size: -; CDR3 DNA: TGCGCCAGCAGCTTTTCGACAGGGGGTAATTCACCCCTCCACTTT; CDR3 protein: CASSFSTGGNSPLHF
J gene: TRBJ2-7; D gene: -; V gene: TRBV4-1; CDR3 length: 16; clone size: -; CDR3 DNA: TGCGCCAGCAGCCAACGGGCCGCCTCAACCCTCTACGAGCAGTACTTC; CDR3 protein: CASSQRAASTLYEQYF
J gene: TRBJ2-1; D gene: -; V gene: TRBV27; CDR3 length: 18; clone size: -; CDR3 DNA: TGTGCCAGCAGTTCCCAGAGTGGCGGTAGTCGAAACCACAATGAGCAGTTCTTC; CDR3 protein: CASSSQSGGSRNHNEQFF
J gene: TRBJ2-5; D gene: -; V gene: TRBV27; CDR3 length: 17; clone size: -; CDR3 DNA: TGTGCCAGCAGTTTAGTGGGTTTAGGTCGGTACCAAGAGACCCAGTACTTC; CDR3 protein: CASSLVGLGRYQETQYF
J gene: TRBJ2-5; D gene: -; V gene: TRBV11-2; CDR3 length: 17; clone size: once; CDR3 DNA: TGTGCCAGCAGCTTAGTTCCAGGGGAATTTTCCGAGGAGACCCAGTACTTC; CDR3 protein: CASSLVPGEFSEETQYF
J gene: TRBJ2-3; D gene: TRBD2; V gene: TRBV7-3; CDR3 length: 15; clone size: -; CDR3 DNA: TGTGCCAGCAGCCCTAGCGGGGGCGGCACAGATACGCAGTATTTT; CDR3 protein: CASSPSGGGTDTQYF
J gene: TRBJ2-7; D gene: -; V gene: TRBV4-1; CDR3 length: 14; clone size: -; CDR3 DNA: TGCGCCAGCAGCCAAAGACACGGGGACTACGAGCAGTACTTC; CDR3 protein: CASSQRHGDYEQYF
J gene: TRBJ2-7; D gene: -; V gene: TRBV6-1; CDR3 length: 11; clone size: -; CDR3 DNA: TGTGCCAGCAGTGAAGGGGGCGAGCAGTACTTC; CDR3 protein: CASSEGGEQYF
J gene: TRBJ1-1; D gene: -; V gene: TRBV29-1; CDR3 length: 11; clone size: -; CDR3 DNA: TGCAGCGCCGGAAGGGACACTGAAGCTTCCTTT; CDR3 protein: CSAGRDTEASF
J gene: TRBJ1-1; D gene: TRBD1; V gene: TRBV5-4; CDR3 length: 16; clone size: -; CDR3 DNA: TGTGCCAGCAGCCCGGGGACAGGGGAATTGAACACTGAAGCTTTCTTT; CDR3 protein: CASSPGTGELNTEAFF
J gene: TRBJ1-1; D gene: -; V gene: TRBV6-5; CDR3 length: 13; clone size: -; CDR3 DNA: TGTGCCAGCAAGGCAGCTATGAACACTGAAGCTTTCTTT; CDR3 protein: CASKAAMNTEAFF